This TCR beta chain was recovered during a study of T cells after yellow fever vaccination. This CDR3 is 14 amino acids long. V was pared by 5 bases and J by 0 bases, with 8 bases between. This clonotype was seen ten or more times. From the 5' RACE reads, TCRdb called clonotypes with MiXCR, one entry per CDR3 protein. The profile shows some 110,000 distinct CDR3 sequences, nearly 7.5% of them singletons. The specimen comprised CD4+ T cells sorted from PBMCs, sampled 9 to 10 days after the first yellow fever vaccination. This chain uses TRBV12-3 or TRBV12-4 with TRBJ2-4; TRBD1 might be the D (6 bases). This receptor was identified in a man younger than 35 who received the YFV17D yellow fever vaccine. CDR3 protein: CASSGQLAKNIQYF. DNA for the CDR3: TGTGCCAGCAGTGGACAGCTAGCCAAAAACATTCAGTACTTC.